The 2 T cell receptor beta chains in this list originate from one sample, sequenced in a study of shared clonotypes between healthy human individuals. The data were produced by immunoSEQ multiplex PCR, yet TCRdb's version contains in-frame clones alone and is incomplete. The data contain under 600,000 clones, 75% to 80% of them singletons. The material sequenced was PBMCs. The receptors stem from a woman aged 40 to 50 in good health. Some clones in this sample may be carry-over from other donors' samples.

The genes are TRBV2 and TRBJ2-7; TRBD2 agrees at 8 bases. In germline, CDR1 is SNHLY, CDR2 FYNNEI. CDR3 length: 13 amino acids. J was trimmed by 1 base and V by 10 bases; bases with no gene match: 6. The CDR3 loop is CATVAGMSYEQYF. The CDR3 bases are TGTGCCACCGTAGCGGGGATGTCCTACGAGCAGTACTTC. The complete variable domain, with remaining parts taken from reference TRBV2 and TRBJ2-7, reads EPEVTQTPSHQVTQMGQEVILRCVPISNHLYFYWYRQILGQKVEFLVSFYNNEISEKSEIFDDQFSVERPDGSNFTLKIRSTKLEDSAMYFCATVAGMSYEQYFGPGTRLTVT.

This clone was counted once. The rearrangement links TRBV7-3 to TRBJ2-2; D could derive from TRBD1 or TRBD2 (6 bases each). The CDR3 sequence is 16 residues long. The germline V gene encodes CDR1 SGHTA and CDR2 FQGTGA. The germline V and J ends were trimmed by 3 bases and 1 base, with 12 bases remaining between them. The CDR3 region is CASSFWGARNTGELFF. As DNA, the CDR3 is TGTGCCAGCAGCTTTTGGGGGGCGCGGAACACCGGGGAGCTGTTTTTT.